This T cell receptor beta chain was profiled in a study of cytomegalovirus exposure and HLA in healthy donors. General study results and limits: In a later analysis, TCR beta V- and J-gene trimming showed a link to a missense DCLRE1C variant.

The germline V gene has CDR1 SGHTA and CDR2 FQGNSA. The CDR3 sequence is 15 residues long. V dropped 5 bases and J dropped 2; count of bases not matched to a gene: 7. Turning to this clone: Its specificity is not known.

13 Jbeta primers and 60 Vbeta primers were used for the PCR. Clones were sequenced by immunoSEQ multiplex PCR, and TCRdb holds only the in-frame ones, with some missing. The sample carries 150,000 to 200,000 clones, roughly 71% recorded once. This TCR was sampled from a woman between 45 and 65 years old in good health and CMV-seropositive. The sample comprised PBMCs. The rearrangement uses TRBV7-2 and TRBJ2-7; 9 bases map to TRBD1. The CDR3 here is CASSGTGTGTYEQYF. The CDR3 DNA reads TGTGCCAGCAGCGGGACCGGGACAGGGACCTACGAGCAGTACTTC.